This paragraph covers one T cell receptor (beta chain) sequence. The data are from a study of PD-1 blockade in mismatch repair-deficient tumors. Clones were sequenced by immunoSEQ multiplex PCR, and TCRdb holds only the in-frame ones, with some missing. The sample carries 80,000 to 100,000 clones, 65% to 85% recorded once. Germline V CDR1 and CDR2: SGHRS, YFSETQ. Between the trimmed V and J ends, which lost 4 bases and 5 bases, there was a span of 15 bases. This CDR3 region has 15 residues. This clonotype was obtained from an adult with mismatch repair-deficient cancer. This chain links TRBV5-1 with TRBJ2-2; D perhaps matches TRBD2 (6 bases). The input for sequencing was peripheral blood, taken 12 weeks after starting pembrolizumab. The CDR3: CASSVGPAGTGELFF. In DNA form, the CDR3 reads TGCGCCAGCAGCGTGGGACCCGCGGGGACCGGGGAGCTGTTTTTT.